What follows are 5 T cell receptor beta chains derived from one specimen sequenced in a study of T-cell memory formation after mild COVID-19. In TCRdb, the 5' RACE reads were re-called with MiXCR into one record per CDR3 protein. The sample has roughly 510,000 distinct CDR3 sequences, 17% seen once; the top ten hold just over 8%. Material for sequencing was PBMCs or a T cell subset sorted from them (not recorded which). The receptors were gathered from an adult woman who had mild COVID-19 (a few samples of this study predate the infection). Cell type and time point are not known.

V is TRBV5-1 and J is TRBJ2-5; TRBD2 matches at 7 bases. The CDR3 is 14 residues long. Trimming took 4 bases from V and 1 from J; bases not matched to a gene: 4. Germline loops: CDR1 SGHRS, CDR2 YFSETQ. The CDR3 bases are TGCGCCAGCAGCGTGGGACTACCCCAAGAGACCCAGTACTTC. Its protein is CASSVGLPQETQYF.

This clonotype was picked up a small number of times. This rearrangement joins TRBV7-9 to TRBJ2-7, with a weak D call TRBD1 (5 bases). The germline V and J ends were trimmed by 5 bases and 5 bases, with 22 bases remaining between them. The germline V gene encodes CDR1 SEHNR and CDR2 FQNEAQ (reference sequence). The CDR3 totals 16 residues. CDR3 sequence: CASSVTPLVNRHEQYF. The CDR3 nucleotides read TGTGCCAGCAGCGTTACCCCATTGGTCAACAGGCACGAGCAGTACTTC.

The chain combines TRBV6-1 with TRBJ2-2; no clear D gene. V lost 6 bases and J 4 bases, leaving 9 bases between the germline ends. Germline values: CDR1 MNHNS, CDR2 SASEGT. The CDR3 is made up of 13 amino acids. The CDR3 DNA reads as TGTGCCAGCAGGGGCCACACCACCGGGGAGCTGTTTTTT. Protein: CASRGHTTGELFF.

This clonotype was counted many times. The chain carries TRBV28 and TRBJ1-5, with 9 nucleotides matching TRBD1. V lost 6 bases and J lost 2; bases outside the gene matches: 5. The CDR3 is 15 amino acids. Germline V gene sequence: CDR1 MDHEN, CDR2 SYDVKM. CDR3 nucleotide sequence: TGTGCCAGCAGACAACGGGACAGGGGCAATCAGCCCCAGCATTTT. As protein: CASRQRDRGNQPQHF.

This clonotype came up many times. CDR3 sequence reads: CASSLSTEAFF. CDR3 nucleotide sequence: TGTGCCAGCAGTTTGAGCACTGAAGCTTTCTTT. The chain has TRBV12-3 or TRBV12-4 and TRBJ1-1, with unresolved D. V was trimmed by 3 bases and J by 4 bases, leaving 3 bases between them. The CDR3 totals 11 residues.